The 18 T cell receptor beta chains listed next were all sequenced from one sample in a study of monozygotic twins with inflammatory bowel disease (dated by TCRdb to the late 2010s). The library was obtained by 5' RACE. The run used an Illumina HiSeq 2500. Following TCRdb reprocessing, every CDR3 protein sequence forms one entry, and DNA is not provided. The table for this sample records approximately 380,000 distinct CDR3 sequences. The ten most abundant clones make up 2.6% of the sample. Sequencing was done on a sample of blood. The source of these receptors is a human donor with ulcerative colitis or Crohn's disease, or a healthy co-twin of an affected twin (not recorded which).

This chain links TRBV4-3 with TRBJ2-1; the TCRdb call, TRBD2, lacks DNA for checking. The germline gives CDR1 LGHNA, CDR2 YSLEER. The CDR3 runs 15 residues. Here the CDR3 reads CASSQDTSPDNEQFF.

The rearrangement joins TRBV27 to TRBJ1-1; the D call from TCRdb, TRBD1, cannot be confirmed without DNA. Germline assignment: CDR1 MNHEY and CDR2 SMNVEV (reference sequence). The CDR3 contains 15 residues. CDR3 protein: CASMEGHRMNTEAFF.

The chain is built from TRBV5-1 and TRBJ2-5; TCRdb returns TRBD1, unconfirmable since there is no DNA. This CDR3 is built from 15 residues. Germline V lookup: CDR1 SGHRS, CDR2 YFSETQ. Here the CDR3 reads CASSEGTAYQETQYF.

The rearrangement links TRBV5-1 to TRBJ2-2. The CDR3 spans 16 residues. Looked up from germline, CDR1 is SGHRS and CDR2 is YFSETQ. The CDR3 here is CASSLAGVAYTGELFF.

The CDR3 protein is CASSFHSGRGGGGQPQHF. The V gene is TRBV5-8, the J gene TRBJ1-5; TCRdb calls TRBD1, which cannot be checked without DNA. The CDR3 spans 18 residues. Germline V gene data show CDR1 as SGHTS and CDR2 as YDEGEE.

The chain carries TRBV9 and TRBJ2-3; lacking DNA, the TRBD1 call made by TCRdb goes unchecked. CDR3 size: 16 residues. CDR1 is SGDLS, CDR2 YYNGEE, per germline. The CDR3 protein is CASSVGQGTSTDTQYF.

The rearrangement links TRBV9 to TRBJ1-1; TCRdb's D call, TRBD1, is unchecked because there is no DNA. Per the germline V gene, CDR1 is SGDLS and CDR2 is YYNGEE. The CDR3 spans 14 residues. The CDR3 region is CASSSRVGDTEAFF.

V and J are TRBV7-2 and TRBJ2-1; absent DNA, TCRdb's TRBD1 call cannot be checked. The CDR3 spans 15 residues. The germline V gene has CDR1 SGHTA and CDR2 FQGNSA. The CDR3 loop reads CATQNINLARGEQFF.

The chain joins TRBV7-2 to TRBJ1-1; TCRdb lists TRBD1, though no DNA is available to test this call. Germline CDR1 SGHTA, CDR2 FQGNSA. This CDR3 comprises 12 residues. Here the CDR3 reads CASSPTGFEAFF. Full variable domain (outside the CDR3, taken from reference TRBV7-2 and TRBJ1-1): GAGVSQSPSNKVTEKGKDVELRCDPISGHTALYWYRQSLGQGLEFLIYFQGNSAPDKSGLPSDRFSAERTGGSVSTLTIQRTQQEDSAVYLCASSPTGFEAFFGQGTRLTVV.

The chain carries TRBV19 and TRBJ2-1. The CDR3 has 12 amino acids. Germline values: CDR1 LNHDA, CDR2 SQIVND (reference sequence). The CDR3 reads CASRTGLNEQFF.

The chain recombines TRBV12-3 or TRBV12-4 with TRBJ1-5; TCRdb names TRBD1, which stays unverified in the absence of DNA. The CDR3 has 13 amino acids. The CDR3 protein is CASSLGGIQPQHF.

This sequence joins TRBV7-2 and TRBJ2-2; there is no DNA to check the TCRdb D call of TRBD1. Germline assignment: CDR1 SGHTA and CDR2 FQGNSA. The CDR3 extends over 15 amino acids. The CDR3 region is CASSSGTGRTGELFF.

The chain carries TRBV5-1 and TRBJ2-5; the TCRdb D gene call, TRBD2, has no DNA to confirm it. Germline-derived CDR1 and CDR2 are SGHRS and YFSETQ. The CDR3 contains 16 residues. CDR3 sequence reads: CASSLDELVVEETQYF.

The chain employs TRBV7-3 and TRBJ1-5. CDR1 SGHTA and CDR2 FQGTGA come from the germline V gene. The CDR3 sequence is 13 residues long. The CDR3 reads CASSLQLGQPQHF.

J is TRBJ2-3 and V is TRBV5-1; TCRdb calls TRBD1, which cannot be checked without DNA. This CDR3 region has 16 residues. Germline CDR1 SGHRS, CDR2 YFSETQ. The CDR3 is CASSLGGTGTGDTQYF.

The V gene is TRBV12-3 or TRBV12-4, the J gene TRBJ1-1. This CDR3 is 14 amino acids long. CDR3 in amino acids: CASRAEAGRPEAFF.

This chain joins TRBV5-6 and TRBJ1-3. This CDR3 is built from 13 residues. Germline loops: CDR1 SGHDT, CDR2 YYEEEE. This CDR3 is CASSFLQSDTIYF. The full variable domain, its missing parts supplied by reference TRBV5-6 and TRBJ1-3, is DAGVTQSPTHLIKTRGQQVTLRCSPKSGHDTVSWYQQALGQGPQFIFQYYEEEERQRGNFPDRFSGHQFPNYSSELNVNALLLGDSALYLCASSFLQSDTIYFGEGSWLTVV.

The CDR3 loop is CASSLMGLATDTQYF. The rearrangement uses TRBV7-3 and TRBJ2-3. The CDR3 loop spans 15 amino acids. CDR1 and CDR2 from the germline V gene are SGHTA and FQGTGA.